This T cell receptor beta chain was sequenced during a study of OX40 agonist ivuxolimab in advanced cancers. Findings and limits, study-wide: Expanded clones belonging to CD8+ T cells outnumbered, on average, those of CD4+. At doses 0.1 to 3.0 mg/kg, CD4+ and CD8+ clones expanded.

To note about this clone: Its antigen remains unidentified.

The data were produced by immunoSEQ multiplex PCR, yet TCRdb's version contains in-frame clones alone and is incomplete. Among 50,000 to 70,000 clones listed, around 81% were seen once. Sampled blood was obtained at baseline, cycle 4 day 1, and cycle 7 day 1. Trimming at V came to 7 bases and at J to 8 bases, leaving 5 bases not matched to a gene. In germline, CDR1 is PRHDT, CDR2 FYEKMQ (reference sequence). There are 14 residues in the CDR3. Specimen: CD4+ or CD8+ T cells sorted from blood, collected in a trial of the OX40 agonist ivuxolimab. The origin of this receptor is an adult with an advanced solid tumor such as melanoma, head and neck, liver or kidney cancer. The chain employs TRBV13 and TRBJ2-2, with 12 bases lining up with TRBD2. CDR3 in DNA: TGTGCCAGCAAACTAGCGGGAGGAGATGGGGAGCTGTTTTTT. It translates to CASKLAGGDGELFF.